These T cell receptor beta chains were read from a single sample in a study of T cell responses to AZD1222 COVID-19 vaccine. Produced via immunoSEQ multiplex PCR; TCRdb's table is partial and in-frame only. The sample contains 110,000 to 150,000 clones, roughly 88% of which appear only once. The starting material was peripheral blood, obtained on day 0 of AZD1222 vaccination. The source is an adult in good health. CDR3s include the opening cysteine and the closing phenylalanine or tryptophan. The order of the fields is CDR3 length, J gene, clone size, V gene, D gene, CDR3 protein, CDR3 DNA. D genes are given only for firm matches. Where a row states a size, it is once, few, many or the class of an expanded clone; other rows omit it.

13 TRBJ1-1 - TRBV11-1 - CASSFNRDTEAFF TGTGCCAGCAGCTTCAACAGGGACACTGAAGCTTTCTTT
15 TRBJ1-5 - TRBV19 - CASAYGIYSNQPQHF TGTGCCAGTGCATATGGGATTTATAGCAATCAGCCCCAGCATTTT
19 TRBJ2-6 - TRBV7-2 - CASSLTAGSGGSGANVLTF TGTGCCAGCAGCCTAACGGCGGGATCGGGCGGCTCTGGGGCCAACGTCCTGACTTTC
13 TRBJ2-7 - TRBV10-3 TRBD1 CAISGTGDYEQYF TGTGCCATCAGCGGGACAGGGGACTACGAGCAGTACTTC
16 TRBJ1-2 - TRBV10-2 - CASSDDRISRNYGYTF TGCGCCAGCAGTGACGACAGAATAAGTAGGAACTATGGCTACACCTTC
13 TRBJ1-5 once TRBV4-2 - CASSQERAQPQHF TGTGCCAGCAGCCAAGAGAGGGCTCAGCCCCAGCATTTT
13 TRBJ2-7 - TRBV5-1 TRBD1 CASSRDRSYEQYF TGCGCCAGCAGCCGGGACAGGTCCTACGAGCAGTACTTC
16 TRBJ1-5 few TRBV19 - CASTPPGAGRNQPQHF TGTGCCAGTACCCCCCCGGGGGCTGGGAGGAATCAGCCCCAGCATTTT
15 TRBJ2-7 - TRBV5-1 TRBD2 CASSLLAGSSYEQYF TGCGCCAGCAGCTTACTAGCGGGGAGCTCCTACGAGCAGTACTTC
14 TRBJ1-5 - TRBV3-1/TRBV3-2 - CASSPGRGHQPQHF TGTGCCAGCAGCCCGGGGAGGGGCCATCAGCCCCAGCATTTT
12 TRBJ1-2 - TRBV30 - CAWSPSGDGYTF TGTGCCTGGAGCCCGTCAGGGGACGGCTACACCTTC
17 TRBJ2-3 - TRBV7-9 - CASSSRWTGRGPDTQYF TGTGCCAGCAGCAGTCGTTGGACTGGGAGAGGACCAGATACGCAGTATTTT
13 TRBJ2-1 - TRBV2 - CASSADGWAKQFF TGTGCCAGCAGTGCGGACGGATGGGCAAAGCAGTTCTTC
14 TRBJ1-5 - TRBV7-9 - CASSQGRPDQPQHF TGTGCCAGCAGCCAAGGACGGCCAGATCAGCCCCAGCATTTT
14 TRBJ2-7 - TRBV5-4 TRBD2 CASSLGTSAYEQYF TGTGCCAGCAGCTTGGGGACTAGCGCCTACGAGCAGTACTTC
17 TRBJ2-1 - TRBV9 - CASSPAVSEAHDNEQFF TGTGCCAGCAGTCCCGCCGTATCGGAGGCACACGACAATGAGCAGTTCTTC
17 TRBJ2-2 few TRBV4-3 - CASSQDLDGMNTGELFF TGCGCCAGCAGCCAAGATTTAGACGGGATGAACACCGGGGAGCTGTTTTTT
17 TRBJ2-3 once TRBV3-1/TRBV3-2 - CASSQDLLGGSTDTQYF TGTGCCAGCAGCCAAGATCTATTAGGGGGGAGCACAGATACGCAGTATTTT
14 TRBJ1-6 - TRBV28 - CASEGSSYNSPLHF TGTGCCAGCGAGGGGAGCTCCTATAATTCACCCCTCCACTTT
13 TRBJ2-1 - TRBV24-1 TRBD2 CATTSAFYNEQFF TGTGCCACTACTAGCGCTTTTTACAATGAGCAGTTCTTC
13 TRBJ1-2 - TRBV5-1 - CASRPTTTGGYTF TGCGCCAGCCGCCCGACAACCACGGGGGGCTACACCTTC
14 TRBJ2-7 - TRBV7-9 TRBD2 CASSPRGGIYEQYF TGTGCCAGCAGCCCGAGGGGAGGGATCTACGAGCAGTACTTC
14 TRBJ1-1 - TRBV25-1 - CASHSMGVDTEAFF TGTGCCAGCCACTCCATGGGCGTGGACACTGAAGCTTTCTTT
12 TRBJ2-7 - TRBV19 - CASQGQSHEQYF TGTGCCAGCCAAGGACAGAGCCACGAGCAGTACTTC
14 TRBJ2-3 - TRBV27 TRBD1 CASSSVTGVDTQYF TGTGCCAGCAGCTCAGTTACAGGGGTCGATACGCAGTATTTT
15 TRBJ2-7 - TRBV5-1 TRBD1 CASSLGTGGIYEQYF TGCGCCAGCAGCTTGGGGACAGGGGGCATATACGAGCAGTACTTC
17 TRBJ2-3 - TRBV7-2 - CASSEGRAGTEEDTQYF TGTGCCAGCAGCGAAGGCCGCGCGGGAACTGAGGAAGATACGCAGTATTTT
16 TRBJ1-3 - TRBV5-1 - CASSLEADAHGNTIYF TGCGCCAGCAGCTTGGAAGCGGATGCCCATGGAAACACCATATATTTT
13 TRBJ1-3 - TRBV11-2 - CASSLDRGNTIYF TGTGCCAGCAGCTTAGATAGAGGAAACACCATATATTTT
17 TRBJ2-1 - TRBV7-2 TRBD2 CASSLGTSGRVGNEQFF TGTGCCAGCAGCTTAGGGACTAGCGGGAGGGTGGGCAATGAGCAGTTCTTC
11 TRBJ2-1 - TRBV20-1 - CSALNSPEQFF TGCAGTGCTTTAAATTCACCCGAGCAGTTCTTC
17 TRBJ2-2 - TRBV5-1 TRBD2 CASSSGIRGRNTGELFF TGCGCCAGCAGCTCCGGAATACGCGGGAGGAACACCGGGGAGCTGTTTTTT
14 TRBJ2-2 once TRBV20-1 - CSASPRDYTGELFF TGCAGTGCTAGTCCCAGGGATTATACCGGGGAGCTGTTTTTT
12 TRBJ2-2 - TRBV5-1 - CASSLVGGELFF TGCGCCAGCAGCTTGGTGGGCGGGGAGCTGTTTTTT
15 TRBJ1-5 few TRBV30 - CAWSAGTFGNQPQHF TGTGCCTGGAGTGCCGGGACTTTTGGGAATCAGCCCCAGCATTTT
14 TRBJ2-5 - TRBV2 - CASSGRQDQETQYF TGTGCCAGCAGTGGGCGGCAAGACCAAGAGACCCAGTACTTC
15 TRBJ2-7 - TRBV11-3 TRBD1 CASSPGTGGSYEQYF TGTGCCAGCAGCCCCGGCACAGGGGGAAGCTACGAGCAGTACTTC
13 TRBJ1-2 - TRBV12-3/TRBV12-4 - CASSLRGDYGYTF TGTGCCAGCAGTTTAAGGGGGGACTATGGCTACACCTTC
12 TRBJ2-7 few TRBV5-1 TRBD1 CASSPDRDEQYF TGCGCCAGCAGCCCGGACAGGGACGAGCAGTACTTC
16 TRBJ2-7 - TRBV7-2 - CASSLVAGRTSYEQYF TGTGCCAGCAGCTTAGTAGCAGGGAGAACGTCCTACGAGCAGTACTTC
15 TRBJ2-1 - TRBV2 - CASYATSSSYNEQFF TGTGCCAGCTACGCGACTAGTAGCTCCTACAATGAGCAGTTCTTC
15 TRBJ1-5 few TRBV7-9 - CASSLGGLRNQPQHF TGTGCCAGCAGCTTAGGGGGTCTTCGGAATCAGCCCCAGCATTTT
14 TRBJ1-4 - TRBV7-9 - CASSLGEINEKLFF TGTGCCAGCAGCTTAGGGGAGATTAATGAAAAACTGTTTTTT
15 TRBJ2-7 - TRBV28 - CASTLGIRGPYEQYF TGTGCCAGCACCTTGGGGATCAGGGGCCCGTACGAGCAGTACTTC
13 TRBJ1-5 - TRBV18 - CASSPSPGQPQHF TGTGCCAGCTCACCGAGTCCCGGTCAGCCCCAGCATTTT
18 TRBJ1-1 - TRBV14 - CASSQDPGRGFWDTEAFF TGTGCCAGCAGCCAAGATCCTGGCAGGGGATTTTGGGACACTGAAGCTTTCTTT
17 TRBJ2-1 - TRBV27 TRBD2 CASSLPSAGGARNEQFF TGTGCCAGCAGTTTACCAAGTGCGGGGGGCGCGCGCAATGAGCAGTTCTTC
14 TRBJ2-7 - TRBV6-6 - CASSYGTNSYEQYF TGTGCCAGCAGTTACGGGACAAACTCCTACGAGCAGTACTTC
12 TRBJ2-7 - TRBV24-1 - CATSDSSSEQYF TGTGCCACCAGTGATTCGTCGTCCGAGCAGTACTTC
14 TRBJ1-2 - TRBV27 TRBD1 CASSRDRVSYGYTF TGTGCCAGCAGCCGGGACAGGGTATCCTATGGCTACACCTTC
14 TRBJ2-7 - TRBV7-2 TRBD1 CASSSQTGRLEQYF TGTGCCAGCAGCTCACAGACAGGGCGTCTCGAGCAGTACTTC
13 TRBJ2-5 once TRBV21-1 - CASKFGDQETQYF TGTGCCAGCAAGTTCGGGGACCAAGAGACCCAGTACTTC
16 TRBJ1-2 - TRBV28 TRBD1 CASTTGGQGLIRGYTF TGTGCCAGCACCACCGGGGGACAGGGACTAATTCGTGGCTACACCTTC